One and the same sample provided the 18 T cell receptor beta chains below, sequenced in a study of blood T cell repertoires in COVID-19. The data were produced by immunoSEQ multiplex PCR, yet TCRdb's version contains in-frame clones alone and is incomplete. This table has roughly 200,000 clones, approximately 80% appearing once. The sequenced material came from peripheral blood. Receptor source: a woman aged 45-65 years with active or convalescent COVID-19.

The chain recombines TRBV28 with TRBJ1-5; possibly TRBD1 for D (6 bases). Germline V lookup: CDR1 MDHEN, CDR2 SYDVKM. There are 14 residues in the CDR3. V shed 7 bases and J shed 6 bases, with 16 bases lying between them. CDR3 DNA: TGTGCCAGCACCCCAGGGGCAGGGGTTCAGCCCCAGCATTTT. Its protein is CASTPGAGVQPQHF.

This clone was counted only a few times. The chain recombines TRBV7-2 with TRBJ1-5; maybe TRBD1 (6 bases). The CDR3 loop spans 15 amino acids. Trimming cost V 5 bases and J 6 bases, with 17 bases left between them. Germline values: CDR1 SGHTA, CDR2 FQGNSA. CDR3 residues: CASSPHGGGGQPQHF. The CDR3 DNA sequence: TGTGCCAGCAGCCCGCATGGGGGAGGGGGTCAGCCCCAGCATTTT.

This chain links TRBV5-1 with TRBJ2-3, with 12 bases identical to TRBD1. The CDR3 runs to 16 residues. Trimming at V came to 5 bases and at J to 0 bases, leaving 4 bases not matched to a gene. Germline-derived CDR1 and CDR2 are SGHRS and YFSETQ. The CDR3, as DNA: TGCGCCAGCAGGGGACAGGGGGCCCTTAGCACAGATACGCAGTATTTT. Protein sequence: CASRGQGALSTDTQYF.

V gene TRBV12-3 or TRBV12-4 combines with J gene TRBJ1-5; D may be TRBD1 (5 bases). V was cut by 5 bases and J by 13 bases, with 15 bases left in between. The CDR3 length is 12 residues. The CDR3 DNA is TGTGCCAGCAGTCCCCAGGGAACTCCTCAGCATTTT. It encodes CASSPQGTPQHF.

This clone showed up just a few times. The gene calls are TRBV7-9 and TRBJ2-2; TRBD2 matches at 16 bases. Germline values: CDR1 SEHNR, CDR2 FQNEAQ (reference sequence). V trimming: 2 bases; J trimming: 0 bases; junction bases outside the gene matches: 3. The CDR3 covers 19 residues. The CDR3 bases are TGTGCCAGCAGCTTATCGGGACTAGCGGGAGGGGCGAACACCGGGGAGCTGTTTTTT. This gives the protein CASSLSGLAGGANTGELFF. Using reference TRBV7-9 and TRBJ2-2 for the parts outside the CDR3, the full variable domain is DTGVSQNPRHKITKRGQNVTFRCDPISEHNRLYWYRQTLGQGPEFLTYFQNEAQLEKSRLLSDRFSAERPKGSFSTLEIQRTEQGDSAMYLCASSLSGLAGGANTGELFFGEGSRLTVL.

The table lists this clone with a count of one. The V and J genes are TRBV28 and TRBJ2-5; TRBD2 might be the D (6 bases). This CDR3 has 13 residues. CDR1 and CDR2 from the germline V gene are MDHEN and SYDVKM. The V and J ends lost 3 bases and 5 bases respectively, with 10 bases between them. CDR3 loop: CASSLGGGETQYF. In nucleotides, the CDR3 is TGTGCCAGCAGTTTGGGGGGAGGCGAGACCCAGTACTTC. Based on the CDR3 plus reference TRBV28 and TRBJ2-5, the full variable domain is DVKVTQSSRYLVKRTGEKVFLECVQDMDHENMFWYRQDPGLGLRLIYFSYDVKMKEKGDIPEGYSVSREKKERFSLILESASTNQTSMYLCASSLGGGETQYFGPGTRLLVL.

CDR3 sequence: CASSQDLQETQYF. DNA for the CDR3: TGTGCCAGCAGCCAAGACTTACAAGAGACCCAGTACTTC. The chain recombines TRBV4-2 with TRBJ2-5, with D unclear. Germline loops: CDR1 LGHNA, CDR2 YNFKEQ. V gave up 0 bases and J gave up 2 bases, with 4 bases separating them. This CDR3 is 13 amino acids long.

This clone was detected only a few times. The chain is built from TRBV11-3 and TRBJ2-1, with D maybe TRBD1 (6 bases). The CDR3 covers 16 residues. V was cut by 0 bases and J by 7 bases, with 16 bases left in between. Germline CDR1 reads SGHNT; CDR2 reads YENEEA. CDR3 loop: CASSLDGRGRVNEQFF. The CDR3 DNA reads as TGTGCCAGCAGCTTAGACGGCAGGGGTCGCGTTAATGAGCAGTTCTTC.

The chain recombines TRBV6-5 with TRBJ1-4; 8 nucleotides match TRBD1. From germline, CDR1 is MNHEY and CDR2 SVGAGI. Trimming took 5 bases from V and 5 from J; bases not matched to a gene: 7. The CDR3 extends over 15 amino acids. The CDR3 region is CASSPNQGANEKLFF. The CDR3 DNA is TGTGCCAGCAGTCCTAATCAGGGGGCAAATGAAAAACTGTTTTTT.

V and J are TRBV5-5 and TRBJ1-1, with 7 bases lining up with TRBD1. V was clipped by 2 bases and J by 4 bases; unmatched bases: 8. The CDR3 covers 15 residues. Germline loops: CDR1 SGHKS, CDR2 YYEKEE (reference sequence). The CDR3 DNA follows: TGTGCCAGCAGCTTACTTGACAGGGTTGGCACTGAAGCTTTCTTT. Protein sequence: CASSLLDRVGTEAFF. Supplemented by reference TRBV5-5 and TRBJ1-1, the full variable domain reads DAGVTQSPTHLIKTRGQQVTLRCSPISGHKSVSWYQQVLGQGPQFIFQYYEKEERGRGNFPDRFSARQFPNYSSELNVNALLLGDSALYLCASSLLDRVGTEAFFGQGTRLTVV.

This clone was found once. This CDR3 is CASRPGGPDTEAFF. The CDR3 nucleotides read TGTGCCAGCAGGCCGGGGGGGCCGGACACTGAAGCTTTCTTT. The chain carries TRBV6-5 and TRBJ1-1; a possible D gene is TRBD1 (6 bases). This CDR3 spans 14 amino acids. Germline CDR1 MNHEY, CDR2 SVGAGI. Trimming pared 6 bases from V and 3 bases from J, leaving 14 bases between.

The genes are TRBV19 and TRBJ2-2, with D perhaps TRBD1 (6 bases). There are 14 residues in the CDR3. V lost 4 bases to trimming and J lost 5 bases, with 11 bases between them. CDR1 LNHDA and CDR2 SQIVND come from the germline V gene (reference sequence). The CDR3 sequence: CASSSQGNTGELFF. In nucleotides, the CDR3 is TGTGCCAGTAGTAGCCAGGGGAATACCGGGGAGCTGTTTTTT.

The chain links TRBV9 to TRBJ2-1, with TRBD2 identical over 8 bases. Germline V gene sequence: CDR1 SGDLS, CDR2 YYNGEE. With 6 bases clipped from V and 7 bases from J, the junction kept 12 bases outside the gene matches. This CDR3 spans 15 amino acids. The CDR3 sequence is CASTSTYGRANEQFF. CDR3 bases: TGTGCCAGCACCTCCACGTACGGGAGGGCGAATGAGCAGTTCTTC. Full variable domain (missing parts from reference TRBV9 and TRBJ2-1): DSGVTQTPKHLITATGQRVTLRCSPRSGDLSVYWYQQSLDQGLQFLIQYYNGEERAKGNILERFSAQQFPDLHSELNLSSLELGDSALYFCASTSTYGRANEQFFGPGTRLTVL.

The chain couples TRBV2 to TRBJ2-7; 14 bases map to TRBD2. After removal of 5 bases from V and 2 bases from J, the junction contained 5 bases not matched to a gene. Germline-derived CDR1 and CDR2 are SNHLY and FYNNEI. There are 16 residues in the CDR3. CDR3 region: CASSRGLAGATYEQYF. CDR3 sequence (DNA): TGTGCCAGCAGTCGGGGACTAGCGGGGGCCACCTACGAGCAGTACTTC.

The gene calls are TRBV7-3 and TRBJ2-1; D may be TRBD2 (7 bases). Trimming stripped 5 bases from V and 6 bases from J, with 17 bases between. In germline, CDR1 is SGHTA, CDR2 FQGTGA. The CDR3 sequence is 15 residues long. As DNA, the CDR3 is TGTGCCAGCAGCCCCCCGGGCGGGGGCCCCAATGAGCAGTTCTTC. Translated: CASSPPGGGPNEQFF.

This clone was detected a few times. V and J are TRBV18 and TRBJ1-6, with 9 bases that match TRBD1. The germline V gene encodes CDR1 KGHSH and CDR2 LQKENI. The CDR3 sequence is 15 residues long. The ends lost 3 bases at V and 7 bases at J; junction bases unmatched: 4. CDR3 in DNA: TGTGCCAGCTCACCTACAGGGGGCGTCAATTCACCCCTCCACTTT. It specifies CASSPTGGVNSPLHF. The complete variable domain, with remaining parts taken from reference TRBV18 and TRBJ1-6, reads NAGVMQNPRHLVRRRGQEARLRCSPMKGHSHVYWYRQLPEEGLKFMVYLQKENIIDESGMPKERFSAEFPKEGPSILRIQQVVRGDSAAYFCASSPTGGVNSPLHFGNGTRLTVT.

This clone has ten or more counts. V gene TRBV7-9 combines with J gene TRBJ2-2; D uncertain. Trimming removed 1 base at V and 6 bases at J, with 6 bases between. CDR1 SEHNR and CDR2 FQNEAQ come from the germline V gene (reference sequence). This CDR3 has 13 amino acids. The CDR3 bases are TGTGCCAGCAGCTTAGTGTCTCCCGGGGAGCTGTTTTTT. Its protein is CASSLVSPGELFF. The full variable domain, in which reference TRBV7-9 and TRBJ2-2 provide the parts outside the CDR3, is DTGVSQNPRHKITKRGQNVTFRCDPISEHNRLYWYRQTLGQGPEFLTYFQNEAQLEKSRLLSDRFSAERPKGSFSTLEIQRTEQGDSAMYLCASSLVSPGELFFGEGSRLTVL.

The chain employs TRBV19 and TRBJ1-5; weak D call: TRBD1 (5 bases). The CDR3 has 14 amino acids. Germline V gene data show CDR1 as LNHDA and CDR2 as SQIVND (reference sequence). V was shortened by 3 bases and J by 7 bases, with 13 bases between the two germline ends. The CDR3 nucleotides are TGTGCCAGTAGTATTAGGCAGGGCTTGCAGCCCCAGCATTTT. Protein product: CASSIRQGLQPQHF.